These 4 T cell receptor beta chains share one sample of origin, sequenced in a study of T cell repertoires in ileal Crohn's disease. As for time point: neoterminal ileum biopsy at postoperative endoscopy, about 6 months after surgery. Assay used: immunoSEQ multiplex PCR; TCRdb lists only in-frame clones, some missing. Counted here are 15,000 to 20,000 clones, approximately 77% occurring once; the ten biggest clones make up roughly 4%. The sequenced sample consisted of ileal tissue. Receptors were obtained from an adult with Crohn's disease.

This clone was detected a few times. CDR3 nucleotide sequence: TGTGCCAGCAGTTATGGAGCTTTGAACACTGAAGCTTTCTTT. Protein: CASSYGALNTEAFF. This rearrangement joins TRBV6-5 to TRBJ1-1; D ambiguous. There are 14 residues in the CDR3. Germline-derived CDR1 and CDR2 are MNHEY and SVGAGI. Trimming stripped 3 bases from V and 0 bases from J, with 8 bases between.

The J gene is TRBJ2-2, the V gene TRBV2, with TRBD2 matching 8 bases. This CDR3 comprises 12 residues. V lost 7 bases to trimming and J lost 13 bases; unmatched junction nucleotides: 8. Germline CDR1 is SNHLY and CDR2 is FYNNEI. CDR3 DNA: TGTGCCAGCAAGCCCGGACTAGCAGCGCTGTTTTTT. Translated, it gives CASKPGLAALFF.

In its sample, this clone was seen a few times. V and J are TRBV2 and TRBJ2-3; D might be TRBD2 (5 bases). The CDR3 totals 13 residues. Deletions cut 7 bases from V and 3 bases from J, with 11 bases between. The V gene's germline CDR1 is SNHLY and CDR2 FYNNEI. The CDR3 loop is CASMQTTTDTQYF. The CDR3 nucleotides read TGTGCCAGCATGCAGACTACTACAGATACGCAGTATTTT.

About this clone: Additional DNA sequences in this sample encode the identical CDR3. The chain has TRBV7-2 and TRBJ1-2; D perhaps matches TRBD1 (6 bases). Germline assignment: CDR1 SGHTA and CDR2 FQGNSA. This CDR3 is 12 amino acids long. V shed 5 bases and J shed 12 bases, with 16 bases lying between them. In nucleotides, the CDR3 is TGTGCCAGCAGCACCCCGGGAGGGGGGGACACCTTC. Translated, it gives CASSTPGGGDTF.